What follows are 29 T cell receptor beta chains derived from one specimen sequenced in a study of blood T cells in healthy people across ages. Through a sample-barcoded 5' primer and a J-beta primer mix, a second PCR was run for about 7 to 12 cycles. TCRdb re-called the 5' RACE reads through MiXCR, storing one row per CDR3 protein. Of about 680,000 distinct CDR3 sequences in the sample, about half were seen once. The sequenced sample consisted of blood. These receptor sequences come from a woman in her sixties in good health.

In its sample, this clonotype was seen a few times. The chain has TRBV20-1 and TRBJ2-3; the D gene is possibly TRBD1 (7 bases). This CDR3 is 15 amino acids long. Germline lookup yields CDR1 DFQATT and CDR2 SNEGSKA (reference sequence). The V gene lost 3 bases and the J gene lost 1 base, with 14 bases spanning the gap. The CDR3 coding sequence is TGCAGTGCTAGCCAGGGGGGATCTGGCACAGATACGCAGTATTTT. Translation: CSASQGGSGTDTQYF.

Regarding this clonotype: A much more abundant neighbour one base away suggests this may be a read error. The chain carries TRBV20-1 and TRBJ2-5, with D maybe TRBD1 (6 bases). Per the germline V gene, CDR1 is DFQATT and CDR2 is SNEGSKA (reference sequence). The CDR3 spans 15 residues. The CDR3 here is CSATDKQGREEAQYF. The CDR3 region has the DNA TGCAGTGCTACCGACAAACAGGGACGGGAAGAGGCCCAGTACTTC.

The rearrangement links TRBV4-1 to TRBJ2-5, with D perhaps assigned TRBD1 or TRBD2 (5 bases each). Germline CDR1 reads MGHRA; CDR2 reads YSYEKL. Trimming took 5 bases from V and 11 from J, leaving 18 bases between them. The CDR3 extends over 13 amino acids. As DNA, the CDR3 is TGCGCCAGCAGCTCCCGACAGCCCGAGGGGCAGTACTTC. Amino acids: CASSSRQPEGQYF.

The rearrangement uses TRBV3-1 and TRBJ2-6; D is unresolved. The CDR3 spans 16 residues. Trimming removed 4 bases from V and 0 bases from J, with 10 bases in between. Germline CDR1 reads LGHDT; CDR2 reads YNNKEL (reference sequence). The CDR3 sequence: CASSPSVNSGANVLTF. CDR3 sequence (DNA): TGTGCCAGCAGCCCCTCTGTGAACTCTGGGGCCAACGTCCTGACTTTC.

The chain has TRBV6-6 and TRBJ2-3; D unclear. V was clipped by 5 bases and J by 5 bases, with 14 bases between them. The CDR3 has 14 residues. Germline V gene data show CDR1 as MNHNY and CDR2 as SVGAGI (reference sequence). The CDR3 loop is CASSPSPPLDTQYF. The CDR3, as DNA: TGTGCCAGCAGTCCCTCGCCCCCTTTAGATACGCAGTATTTT.

J is TRBJ1-1 and V is TRBV2; 7 nucleotides agree with TRBD1. J was trimmed by 4 bases and V by 0 bases; bases with no gene match: 2. CDR1 is SNHLY and CDR2 is FYNNEI in the germline V gene. This CDR3 comprises 14 residues. CDR3 sequence: CASSEAQGFTEAFF. The CDR3 DNA reads as TGTGCCAGCAGTGAAGCACAGGGGTTCACTGAAGCTTTCTTT. Full variable domain (rest looked up from reference TRBV2 and TRBJ1-1): EPEVTQTPSHQVTQMGQEVILRCVPISNHLYFYWYRQILGQKVEFLVSFYNNEISEKSEIFDDQFSVERPDGSNFTLKIRSTKLEDSAMYFCASSEAQGFTEAFFGQGTRLTVV.

V gene TRBV28 combines with J gene TRBJ2-1; tentatively, D is TRBD2 (6 bases). With 5 bases removed from V and 2 bases from J, the gap between germline ends came to 16 bases. From germline, CDR1 is MDHEN and CDR2 SYDVKM. The CDR3 runs 16 residues. The CDR3 nucleotides read TGTGCCAGCAGTCGACCCGGGACTCTAACCTACAATGAGCAGTTCTTC. Encoded protein: CASSRPGTLTYNEQFF. Drawing the rest from reference TRBV28 and TRBJ2-1, the complete variable domain is DVKVTQSSRYLVKRTGEKVFLECVQDMDHENMFWYRQDPGLGLRLIYFSYDVKMKEKGDIPEGYSVSREKKERFSLILESASTNQTSMYLCASSRPGTLTYNEQFFGPGTRLTVL.

This chain uses TRBV10-3 with TRBJ2-4; possibly TRBD2 for D (6 bases). TRBJ2-7 matches the DNA end more closely, so the J call is doubtful. Germline loops: CDR1 ENHRY, CDR2 SYGVKD. This CDR3 spans 13 amino acids. CDR3: CAIKEGSEYEQYF. CDR3 in DNA: TGTGCCATCAAGGAGGGTTCGGAGTACGAGCAGTACTTC.

The chain joins TRBV11-2 to TRBJ2-7; tentative D call: TRBD2 (7 bases). The CDR3 spans 15 residues. CDR1 and CDR2 from the germline V gene are SGHAT and FQNNGV. The ends were cut back, 3 bases at V and 1 base at J, with 13 bases in the middle. CDR3 nucleotides: TGTGCCAGCAGCTTGAGGGGGGGGAAATCCTACGAGCAGTACTTC. Translation: CASSLRGGKSYEQYF.

The V and J genes are TRBV7-2 and TRBJ1-2; 7 bases line up with TRBD1. Germline lookup yields CDR1 SGHTA and CDR2 FQGNSA. CDR3 length equals 13 residues. The trim removed 5 bases at V and 8 bases at J, leaving 8 bases unmatched. Written as DNA, the CDR3 is TGTGCCAGCAGCCCGACAGGGTATTGGGGCTACACCTTC. Encoded protein: CASSPTGYWGYTF.

The chain joins TRBV29-1 to TRBJ2-3, with D tentatively TRBD2 (5 bases). This CDR3 region has 13 residues. Trimming took off 7 bases at V and 0 bases at J, with 11 bases between the two ends. The germline gives CDR1 SQVTM, CDR2 ANQGSEA. The CDR3 sequence: CSAQRGSTDTQYF. The CDR3, as DNA: TGCAGCGCCCAGCGCGGGAGCACAGATACGCAGTATTTT.

Details on this clonotype: One base away lies a much larger clone, so this may be a sequencing read error. The chain carries TRBV30 and TRBJ2-5; TRBD1 might be the D (5 bases). CDR3 length equals 12 residues. Per germline, CDR1 GTSNPN and CDR2 SVGIG (reference sequence). Trimming shortened V by 3 bases and J by 5 bases, and 10 bases separated the two germline ends. In DNA form, the CDR3 reads TGTGCCTGGAGGTCCTCAGGGGAGACCCAGTACTTC. It yields the protein CAWRSSGETQYF.

The rearrangement joins TRBV20-1 to TRBJ2-7; a possible D gene is TRBD1 (5 bases). The assigned J gene may be wrong: the sequence end matches TRBJ2-5 better. The CDR3 spans 13 residues. The germline V gene has CDR1 DFQATT and CDR2 SNEGSKA (reference sequence). The CDR3 reads CSARKVGVETQYF. CDR3 nucleotides: TGCAGTGCTAGAAAAGTAGGGGTAGAGACCCAGTACTTC.

The rearrangement joins TRBV19 to TRBJ2-1; D remains ambiguous. Germline values: CDR1 LNHDA, CDR2 SQIVND (reference sequence). CDR3 length equals 13 residues. The germline V and J ends were trimmed by 8 bases and 6 bases, with 14 bases remaining between them. The CDR3 region has the DNA TGTGCCAGTTCCCCGAACTTCGCCAATGAGCAGTTCTTC. Protein sequence: CASSPNFANEQFF.

The chain is built from TRBV7-8 and TRBJ1-4; weak D call: TRBD1 (5 bases). V was pared by 5 bases and J by 8 bases, with 12 bases between. This CDR3 has 13 amino acids. Germline CDR1 and CDR2: SGHVS and FQNEAQ. For the CDR3, the DNA is TGTGCCAGCAGCCCTAGACGGACAGAAAAACTGTTTTTT. Translated: CASSPRRTEKLFF.

The chain uses TRBV20-1 and TRBJ1-2; TRBD1 aligns across 7 bases. V trimming: 6 bases; J trimming: 5 bases; junction bases outside the gene matches: 12. The length of the CDR3 is 14 residues. Germline V lookup: CDR1 DFQATT, CDR2 SNEGSKA (reference sequence). CDR3 loop: CSALPDRIPYGYTF. The CDR3 nucleotides read TGCAGTGCCCTCCCGGACAGGATACCTTATGGCTACACCTTC.

The sample holds a few counts of this clonotype. The J gene is TRBJ2-3, the V gene TRBV29-1; 10 positions agree with TRBD2. CDR3 size: 15 residues. J was trimmed by 1 base and V by 4 bases; bases with no gene match: 5. CDR1 and CDR2 (germline): SQVTM, ANQGSEA. The CDR3 DNA sequence: TGCAGCGTTGTAGGGCTAGCGGGAGGCACAGATACGCAGTATTTT. Protein: CSVVGLAGGTDTQYF.

This chain connects TRBV20-1 to TRBJ2-5; TRBD2 aligns across 8 bases. There are 13 residues in the CDR3. V was clipped by 3 bases and J by 6 bases; unmatched bases: 6. CDR1 is DFQATT, CDR2 SNEGSKA, per germline (reference sequence). DNA for the CDR3: TGCAGTGCTAGGGGAGCGGGAGTGAAGACCCAGTACTTC. Amino acids: CSARGAGVKTQYF.

CDR3 amino acids: CASSFWDGSYEQYF. The CDR3 nucleotides are TGTGCCAGCAGTTTCTGGGACGGGTCCTACGAGCAGTACTTC. V usage is TRBV2 and J usage is TRBJ2-7, with D possibly called TRBD1 or TRBD2 (5 bases each). The germline CDR1 and CDR2 sequences are SNHLY and FYNNEI. The CDR3 runs to 14 residues. The V gene lost 5 bases and the J gene lost 1 base, with 12 bases spanning the gap.

V gene TRBV20-1 combines with J gene TRBJ1-2; unclear D gene. The CDR3 is 11 residues long. Germline V gene lookup returns CDR1 DFQATT and CDR2 SNEGSKA (reference sequence). Trimming took 4 bases from V and 6 from J, leaving 9 bases between them. The CDR3 DNA reads TGCAGTGCTATCTTCATGAATGGCTACACCTTC. Translation gives CSAIFMNGYTF.

This clonotype was counted between two and nine times. CDR3 DNA: TGCAGCGTTGCCGGGACAGGGAGGCGGCGTGGCTACACCTTC. Its translation is CSVAGTGRRRGYTF. The chain combines TRBV29-1 with TRBJ1-2, with 9 bases identical to TRBD1. V shed 4 bases and J 7 bases; nucleotides not matched to a gene: 10. CDR1 and CDR2 (germline): SQVTM, ANQGSEA. CDR3 size: 14 residues.

This chain connects TRBV5-6 to TRBJ2-1, with TRBD2 identical over 11 bases. The CDR3 loop spans 17 amino acids. The V gene's germline CDR1 is SGHDT and CDR2 YYEEEE. Unmatched junction bases numbered 9, after V lost 4 bases and J lost 3 bases. The CDR3 is CASSPRRLAGGYNEQFF. In nucleotides, the CDR3 is TGTGCCAGCAGCCCCCGACGGCTAGCGGGAGGCTACAATGAGCAGTTCTTC.

The CDR3: CASSLGAVYEQYF. The CDR3, as DNA: TGTGCCAGCAGTTTAGGGGCAGTCTACGAGCAGTACTTC. This rearrangement joins TRBV12-3 or TRBV12-4 to TRBJ2-7; the D is unclear. The CDR3 is made up of 13 amino acids. Trimming pared 1 base from V and 3 bases from J, leaving 7 bases between.

This sequence joins TRBV6-6 and TRBJ1-2; a possible D gene is TRBD1 (6 bases). Trimming took 4 bases from V and 4 from J, leaving 16 bases between them. Germline-derived CDR1 and CDR2 are MNHNY and SVGAGI (reference sequence). This CDR3 spans 15 amino acids. The CDR3 reads CASSSLAGGGYGYTF. The CDR3 DNA sequence: TGTGCCAGCAGTTCCCTCGCGGGGGGCGGCTATGGCTACACCTTC.

The chain employs TRBV6-1 and TRBJ1-2, with 10 nucleotides matching TRBD1. Germline values: CDR1 MNHNS, CDR2 SASEGT. The J segment lost 7 bases and the V segment lost 0 bases, leaving 8 bases of the junction unmatched. The CDR3 has 16 amino acids. The CDR3 sequence: CASSEAFWDRGVGYTF. The CDR3 DNA reads TGTGCCAGCAGTGAAGCATTTTGGGACAGGGGTGTTGGCTACACCTTC.

The chain links TRBV4-2 to TRBJ2-4, with 9 bases lining up with TRBD1. Germline CDR1 and CDR2: LGHNA and YNFKEQ. CDR3 length: 19 amino acids. The J segment lost 1 base and the V segment lost 1 base, leaving 11 bases of the junction unmatched. CDR3 DNA: TGTGCCAGCAGCCAAGTGGTTTCGGGGACAGGGATGGCCAAAAACATTCAGTACTTC. It specifies CASSQVVSGTGMAKNIQYF.

Of note for this clonotype: Mismatch with germline at one junction end may stem from a read error. The rearrangement uses TRBV25-1 and TRBJ2-1, with 11 bases aligning to TRBD1. The germline CDR1 and CDR2 sequences are MGHDK and SYGVNS. The CDR3 has 15 residues. Here the CDR3 reads CASRSGDRGSNERFF. The DNA for the CDR3 is TGTGCCAGCCGGAGTGGGGACAGGGGGTCCAATGAGCGGTTCTTC.

V is TRBV30 and J is TRBJ2-6, with D maybe TRBD2 (7 bases). The CDR3 consists of 16 residues. Germline V lookup: CDR1 GTSNPN, CDR2 SVGIG (reference sequence). Trimming removed 2 bases at V and 4 bases at J, with 15 bases between. CDR3 DNA: TGTGCCTGGAGTAGGTTGGGGGGGACAGGGGCCAACGTCCTGACTTTC. This translates into CAWSRLGGTGANVLTF.

On this clonotype: At one end, the junction sequence differs from germline, possibly due to a read error. V is TRBV12-3 or TRBV12-4 and J is TRBJ1-5; D may be TRBD1 (6 bases). The CDR3 has 14 residues. The CDR3 DNA follows: TGTGCCTGCAGGTCGACAGGAGGCAATCAGCCCCAGCATTTT. This codes for CACRSTGGNQPQHF.